This TCR beta chain is drawn from a study of cytomegalovirus exposure and HLA in healthy donors. The CDR3 totals 15 residues. The germline gives CDR1 SGHVS, CDR2 FQNEAQ. V lost 5 bases, J lost 0 bases, and 13 bases lay in between. The PCR ran on 60 Vbeta and 13 Jbeta primers. Generated by immunoSEQ multiplex PCR, the TCRdb table keeps only in-frame clones and is missing some. The sample has approximately 160,000 clones, around 81% seen once. Sequencing was performed on PBMCs. The receptor was isolated from a woman in her thirties or forties in good health and CMV-seronegative. The chain employs TRBV7-8 and TRBJ1-1; weak D call: TRBD1 (5 bases). CDR3 DNA sequence: TGTGCCAGCAGCCCATTGACAGAGATGAACACTGAAGCTTTCTTT. This translates into CASSPLTEMNTEAFF.